These 10 T cell receptor beta chains were sequenced from one sample in a study of T cell repertoires in cytomegalovirus infection. These receptors' targets are unknown. TCRdb called the reads again in MiXCR, with one record for every CDR3 protein. The sample carries 800,000 to 950,000 distinct CDR3 sequences, about 30% recorded once. The sequenced sample was cultured CD8+ T cells from PBMCs, obtained from culture after CMV antigen stimulation. Receptors were obtained from a human donor in good health (CMV status not recorded). Some clones in this sample may be carry-over from other donors' samples.

The V call is TRBV12-3 or TRBV12-4, the J call TRBJ1-2; no reliable D call. This CDR3 is built from 14 residues. V lost 5 bases and J lost 8, with 18 bases in between. The CDR3 protein is CASSPTHGTEGYTF. In nucleotides, the CDR3 is TGTGCCAGCAGTCCCACACACGGAACGGAGGGCTACACCTTC.

The chain's CDR3 is CASSREGPAAGDEQYF. The CDR3 DNA reads TGCGCCAGCAGCCGAGAGGGGCCAGCGGCAGGTGACGAGCAGTACTTC. V is TRBV4-1 and J is TRBJ2-7; either TRBD1 or TRBD2 may supply D (5 bases each). The ends were cut back, 4 bases at V and 5 bases at J, with 21 bases in the middle. CDR3 length: 16 residues. CDR1 and CDR2 (germline): MGHRA, YSYEKL.

This chain uses TRBV7-6 with TRBJ2-2; a weak D match, TRBD2 (5 bases). Trimming removed 7 bases from V and 5 bases from J, with 14 bases in between. The germline CDR1 and CDR2 sequences are SGHVS and FNYEAQ. The length of the CDR3 is 14 residues. The CDR3 region has the DNA TGTGCCAGCACTAGCAGCAGCCTGACCGGGGAGCTGTTTTTT. It encodes CASTSSSLTGELFF.

The rearrangement uses TRBV5-6 and TRBJ1-2; TRBD1 agrees at 7 bases. The CDR3 length is 17 residues. V was pared by 3 bases and J by 1 base, with 12 bases of the junction left unmatched. Germline V CDR1 and CDR2: SGHDT, YYEEEE. CDR3 sequence (DNA): TGTGCCAGCAGCTCGCCCGTGGAAGGGGGCAGTAACTATGGCTACACCTTC. Translated, it gives CASSSPVEGGSNYGYTF.

This clonotype occurred many times. The V gene is TRBV7-6, the J gene TRBJ2-5, with D possibly TRBD2 on 5 matching bases. The CDR3 is made up of 14 amino acids. Germline V gene sequence: CDR1 SGHVS, CDR2 FNYEAQ. V was clipped by 4 bases and J by 5 bases, with 14 bases between them. CDR3 sequence (DNA): TGTGCCAGCAGCTCGTTTCCGAGGGAGGAGACCCAGTACTTC. This codes for CASSSFPREETQYF.

This sequence joins TRBV6-5 and TRBJ2-7; D tentatively reads TRBD1 or TRBD2 (5 bases each). The ends were cut back, 2 bases at V and 4 bases at J, with 9 bases in the middle. Germline V gene lookup returns CDR1 MNHEY and CDR2 SVGAGI. This CDR3 has 13 amino acids. The CDR3 sequence: CASSYGGMYEQYF. CDR3 DNA sequence: TGTGCCAGCAGTTACGGGGGAATGTACGAGCAGTACTTC.

The chain uses TRBV19 and TRBJ2-1; 12 nucleotides align to TRBD2. The CDR3 length is 16 residues. Germline-derived CDR1 and CDR2 are LNHDA and SQIVND (reference sequence). The V segment lost 6 bases and the J segment 5 bases; nucleotides outside the gene matches: 8. Written as DNA, the CDR3 is TGTGCCAGTAGGAAGACTAGCGGGGGCCTAAACAATGAGCAGTTCTTC. Protein product: CASRKTSGGLNNEQFF.

In this sample, this clonotype turned up a few times. V is TRBV10-3 and J is TRBJ2-7, with TRBD1 as a possible D gene (5 bases). This CDR3 comprises 14 residues. V was clipped by 0 bases and J by 4 bases, with 10 bases between them. CDR1 is ENHRY, CDR2 SYGVKD, per germline. CDR3 amino acids: CAISESARGYEQYF. In DNA, the CDR3 is TGTGCCATCAGTGAGTCGGCTAGGGGTTACGAGCAGTACTTC.

The chain recombines TRBV13 with TRBJ2-7, with a weak D call TRBD1 (7 bases). This CDR3 has 16 residues. Germline CDR1 reads PRHDT; CDR2 reads FYEKMQ (reference sequence). V gave up 4 bases and J gave up 3 bases, with 19 bases separating them. This chain's CDR3 is CASSSRRGVDYYEQYF. The CDR3 nucleotides are TGTGCCAGCAGCTCCCGCAGGGGGGTTGACTACTACGAGCAGTACTTC.

The DNA for the CDR3 is TGTGCCGGATCGGAGGGGTTATATGGCTACACCTTC. It specifies CAGSEGLYGYTF. This sequence joins TRBV9 and TRBJ1-2, with D tentatively TRBD1 (5 bases). Germline V gene data show CDR1 as SGDLS and CDR2 as YYNGEE. V was trimmed by 10 bases and J by 5 bases, leaving 15 bases between them. CDR3 length: 12 amino acids.